These T cell receptor beta chains were read from a single sample in a study of T-cell memory formation after mild COVID-19. MiXCR was run by TCRdb on the 5' RACE reads, yielding one entry per CDR3 protein. The sample includes about 110,000 distinct CDR3 sequences, 18% of them seen just once. Sequencing input: PBMCs or a T cell subset sorted from them (not recorded which). The receptors come from a man younger than 30 who had mild COVID-19 (a few samples of this study predate the infection). Cell type and time point are not known. The CDR3 runs from the conserved cysteine through the conserved F or W. D genes are given only for firm matches. Clone sizes are given selectively: once, few, many, or a class where the clone is expanded.

d_gene: NA
j_gene: TRBJ2-3
abundance: many
v_gene: TRBV29-1
CDR3aa: CSVDRTLTDTQYF
CDR3nt: TGCAGCGTTGACAGGACCCTGACAGATACGCAGTATTTT

d_gene: NA
j_gene: TRBJ1-1
abundance: once
v_gene: TRBV12-3/TRBV12-4
CDR3aa: CASSPLPTGNTEAFF
CDR3nt: TGTGCCAGCAGCCCTCTTCCGACGGGGAACACTGAAGCTTTCTTT

d_gene: NA
j_gene: TRBJ2-7
abundance: NA
v_gene: TRBV5-1
CDR3aa: CASSLETGLGEQYF
CDR3nt: TGCGCCAGCAGCTTGGAGACTGGGCTGGGTGAGCAGTACTTC

d_gene: NA
j_gene: TRBJ1-2
abundance: NA
v_gene: TRBV20-1
CDR3aa: CSASFYGYTF
CDR3nt: TGCAGTGCTAGTTTCTATGGCTACACCTTC

d_gene: NA
j_gene: TRBJ2-4
abundance: many
v_gene: TRBV2
CDR3aa: CASGTDRNIQYF
CDR3nt: TGTGCCAGCGGGACCGACCGAAACATTCAGTACTTC

d_gene: TRBD2
j_gene: TRBJ2-5
abundance: NA
v_gene: TRBV7-2
CDR3aa: CASSPQPGLVTETQYF
CDR3nt: TGTGCCAGCAGCCCGCAACCGGGACTAGTGACAGAGACCCAGTACTTC

d_gene: NA
j_gene: TRBJ1-4
abundance: NA
v_gene: TRBV7-2
CDR3aa: CASSLAGANEKLFF
CDR3nt: TGTGCCAGCAGCTTAGCTGGAGCTAATGAAAAACTGTTTTTT

d_gene: NA
j_gene: TRBJ2-1
abundance: few
v_gene: TRBV6-4
CDR3aa: CASSTNPYNEQFF
CDR3nt: TGTGCCAGCTCGACTAACCCCTACAATGAGCAGTTCTTC

d_gene: TRBD1
j_gene: TRBJ2-3
abundance: NA
v_gene: TRBV15
CDR3aa: CATSRVDRAADTQYF
CDR3nt: TGTGCCACCAGCAGAGTGGACAGGGCGGCAGATACGCAGTATTTT

d_gene: TRBD2
j_gene: TRBJ2-5
abundance: few
v_gene: TRBV4-2
CDR3aa: CASSQASGGMETQYF
CDR3nt: TGTGCCAGCAGCCAAGCCAGCGGGGGGATGGAGACCCAGTACTTC

d_gene: NA
j_gene: TRBJ2-7
abundance: few
v_gene: TRBV5-5
CDR3aa: CASSLYGASYEQYF
CDR3nt: TGTGCCAGCAGCTTGTACGGGGCCTCCTACGAGCAGTACTTC

d_gene: NA
j_gene: TRBJ1-5
abundance: NA
v_gene: TRBV20-1
CDR3aa: CSARVGAGNQPQHF
CDR3nt: TGCAGTGCTAGGGTGGGGGCTGGCAATCAGCCCCAGCATTTT

d_gene: TRBD1
j_gene: TRBJ2-5
abundance: NA
v_gene: TRBV7-2
CDR3aa: CASSAGDRKETQYF
CDR3nt: TGTGCCAGCAGCGCCGGGGACAGGAAAGAGACCCAGTACTTC

d_gene: TRBD2
j_gene: TRBJ2-2
abundance: few
v_gene: TRBV5-1
CDR3aa: CASSPPGLAGGPTTGELFF
CDR3nt: TGCGCCAGCAGCCCCCCGGGACTAGCGGGGGGGCCTACCACCGGGGAGCTGTTTTTT

d_gene: NA
j_gene: TRBJ2-1
abundance: few
v_gene: TRBV24-1
CDR3aa: CATSASTGDEQFF
CDR3nt: TGTGCCACCAGTGCCTCAACTGGGGATGAGCAGTTCTTC

d_gene: NA
j_gene: TRBJ2-5
abundance: NA
v_gene: TRBV18
CDR3aa: CASSRTNGLQETQYF
CDR3nt: TGTGCCAGCTCACGTACCAATGGCCTACAAGAGACCCAGTACTTC

d_gene: TRBD2
j_gene: TRBJ2-5
abundance: few
v_gene: TRBV4-3
CDR3aa: CASSSQVGRGAQETQYF
CDR3nt: TGCGCCAGCAGCTCCCAAGTTGGGCGGGGGGCCCAAGAGACCCAGTACTTC

d_gene: NA
j_gene: TRBJ2-7
abundance: NA
v_gene: TRBV7-2
CDR3aa: CASSPVTGYEQYF
CDR3nt: TGTGCCAGCAGCCCCGTAACGGGCTACGAGCAGTACTTC

d_gene: NA
j_gene: TRBJ1-6
abundance: NA
v_gene: TRBV20-1
CDR3aa: CSASPDSQRSSPLHF
CDR3nt: TGCAGTGCTAGCCCGGACAGCCAAAGGTCTTCACCCCTCCACTTT

d_gene: NA
j_gene: TRBJ1-1
abundance: NA
v_gene: TRBV18
CDR3aa: CASSPSGMNTEAFF
CDR3nt: TGTGCCAGCTCACCAAGCGGAATGAACACTGAAGCTTTCTTT

d_gene: NA
j_gene: TRBJ1-4
abundance: few
v_gene: TRBV5-4
CDR3aa: CASSYLTGNEKLFF
CDR3nt: TGTGCCAGCAGCTACCTGACGGGAAATGAAAAACTGTTTTTT

d_gene: TRBD1
j_gene: TRBJ2-7
abundance: NA
v_gene: TRBV6-1
CDR3aa: CASSLTGENVEQYF
CDR3nt: TGTGCCAGCAGTCTGACAGGGGAGAACGTCGAGCAGTACTTC

d_gene: TRBD1
j_gene: TRBJ1-4
abundance: few
v_gene: TRBV7-9
CDR3aa: CASSPGGGNEKLFF
CDR3nt: TGTGCCAGCAGCCCGGGAGGGGGCAATGAAAAACTGTTTTTT

d_gene: NA
j_gene: TRBJ1-1
abundance: NA
v_gene: TRBV4-1
CDR3aa: CASSQTLGGYTEAFF
CDR3nt: TGCGCCAGCAGCCAAACATTGGGGGGGTACACTGAAGCTTTCTTT

d_gene: NA
j_gene: TRBJ2-5
abundance: few
v_gene: TRBV18
CDR3aa: CASSPPGAETQYF
CDR3nt: TGTGCCAGCTCACCACCGGGCGCGGAGACCCAGTACTTC

d_gene: NA
j_gene: TRBJ1-6
abundance: NA
v_gene: TRBV20-1
CDR3aa: CSAEQSSYNSPLHF
CDR3nt: TGCAGTGCTGAACAGAGCTCCTATAATTCACCCCTCCACTTT

d_gene: NA
j_gene: TRBJ2-7
abundance: NA
v_gene: TRBV20-1
CDR3aa: CSARGGGQTNYEQYF
CDR3nt: TGCAGTGCTAGAGGTGGCGGACAGACTAACTACGAGCAGTACTTC

d_gene: TRBD1
j_gene: TRBJ2-7
abundance: NA
v_gene: TRBV5-1
CDR3aa: CASSPQGTGVREQYF
CDR3nt: TGCGCCAGCAGCCCCCAGGGGACAGGGGTGAGAGAGCAGTACTTC

d_gene: NA
j_gene: TRBJ2-5
abundance: NA
v_gene: TRBV27
CDR3aa: CASSLGSLETQYF
CDR3nt: TGTGCCAGCAGTTTAGGTAGTTTAGAGACCCAGTACTTC

d_gene: NA
j_gene: TRBJ2-2
abundance: NA
v_gene: TRBV28
CDR3aa: CASSLSGPGRGELFF
CDR3nt: TGTGCCAGCAGTTTGTCCGGACCGGGCAGGGGGGAGCTGTTTTTT

d_gene: TRBD2
j_gene: TRBJ2-3
abundance: NA
v_gene: TRBV5-1
CDR3aa: CASSLSGGRSRSDTDTQYF
CDR3nt: TGCGCCAGCAGCTTGTCGGGAGGGCGGTCCAGGAGTGACACAGATACGCAGTATTTT